These 29 T cell receptor beta chains came from one sample sequenced in a study of blood T cell repertoires in COVID-19. TCRdb's copy holds only in-frame clones and misses some; the assay was immunoSEQ multiplex PCR. In the table there are some 190,000 clones, roughly four fifths of which are singletons. Source material: peripheral blood. These receptors originate from a woman aged 45-65 years with acute or convalescent COVID-19.

The chain couples TRBV19 to TRBJ2-7; TRBD2 might be the D (5 bases). The V end lost 3 bases, the J end lost 0 bases, and 6 bases lay between the germline ends. Per germline, CDR1 LNHDA and CDR2 SQIVND (reference sequence). CDR3 size: 13 residues. For the CDR3, the DNA is TGTGCCAGTAGTATCGGACTCTCCTACGAGCAGTACTTC. Protein: CASSIGLSYEQYF.

This rearrangement joins TRBV28 to TRBJ1-5; D ambiguous. The length of the CDR3 is 11 residues. V gave up 8 bases and J gave up 9 bases, with 11 bases separating them. Germline V gene data show CDR1 as MDHEN and CDR2 as SYDVKM. The CDR3: CASSGIRPQHF. CDR3 nucleotide sequence: TGTGCCAGCTCGGGGATCAGGCCCCAGCATTTT.

V gene TRBV6-5 combines with J gene TRBJ1-1; TRBD1 is a possible D gene (6 bases). The CDR3 is 13 amino acids. V lost 5 bases and J 11 bases, leaving 18 bases between the germline ends. In germline, CDR1 is MNHEY, CDR2 SVGAGI. CDR3 loop: CASSRINRDGAFF. In nucleotides, the CDR3 is TGTGCCAGCAGTCGAATTAACAGGGACGGGGCTTTCTTT.

As regards this clone: One junction end does not reproduce the germline sequence, and a read error may be involved. This sequence joins TRBV10-3 and TRBJ2-7, with D tentatively TRBD2 (6 bases). The CDR3 is made up of 13 amino acids. CDR1 ENHRY and CDR2 SYGVKD come from the germline V gene. The CDR3 nucleotides read TGTGCCATCAGTGCTCGGGACTCCAACGAGCAGTACTTC. This gives the protein CAISARDSNEQYF.

The chain is built from TRBV25-1 and TRBJ1-4, with 7 bases aligning to TRBD1. Germline V gene data show CDR1 as MGHDK and CDR2 as SYGVNS. V was pared by 5 bases and J by 7 bases, with 4 bases of the junction left unmatched. The CDR3 loop spans 13 amino acids. The CDR3 DNA reads as TGTGCCAGCAGTTCACAGGGGTTTGAAAAACTGTTTTTT. Its protein product is CASSSQGFEKLFF.

This chain links TRBV16 with TRBJ2-7, with D maybe TRBD1 (5 bases). Between the trimmed V and J ends, which lost 1 base and 3 bases, there was a span of 13 bases. The CDR3 is made up of 15 amino acids. Germline CDR1 is KGHSY and CDR2 is FQNENV. The CDR3 spells CASSQFVGALYEQYF. CDR3 sequence (DNA): TGTGCCAGCAGCCAATTCGTAGGGGCCCTCTACGAGCAGTACTTC.

The rearrangement joins TRBV2 to TRBJ1-1; maybe TRBD1 (5 bases). V dropped 8 bases and J dropped 4 bases, with 23 bases sitting between them. CDR3 length: 16 amino acids. Germline-derived CDR1 and CDR2 are SNHLY and FYNNEI. CDR3 region: CASQFQGPGWTTEAFF. The CDR3 DNA follows: TGTGCCAGCCAATTTCAGGGTCCCGGTTGGACCACTGAAGCTTTCTTT.

The chain joins TRBV2 to TRBJ2-3; D ambiguous. The CDR3 runs to 16 residues. Germline CDR1 is SNHLY and CDR2 is FYNNEI. Trimming cost V 5 bases and J 1 base, with 16 bases left between them. The CDR3 sequence: CASSLNAKPRTDTQYF. CDR3 DNA: TGTGCCAGCAGTCTAAATGCCAAGCCCCGCACAGATACGCAGTATTTT.

V usage is TRBV7-2 and J usage is TRBJ2-7; TRBD2 matches 10 bases. V was pared by 5 bases and J by 2 bases, with 18 bases of the junction left unmatched. CDR3 length: 19 amino acids. Germline CDR1 SGHTA, CDR2 FQGNSA. This CDR3 reads CASSPGRSSSGSSPYEQYF. The DNA of the CDR3 is TGTGCCAGCAGCCCCGGGCGGTCGTCTAGCGGGAGTTCCCCCTACGAGCAGTACTTC.

The gene calls are TRBV10-3 and TRBJ1-5; D gene unclear. The V gene lost 2 bases and the J gene lost 5 bases, with 13 bases spanning the gap. The CDR3 extends over 15 amino acids. The germline CDR1 and CDR2 sequences are ENHRY and SYGVKD. The CDR3 protein is CAISEGRGLYQPQHF. The CDR3 nucleotides are TGTGCCATCAGTGAGGGTCGGGGTCTCTATCAGCCCCAGCATTTT.

With regard to this clone: The sample contains more than one DNA sequence encoding this CDR3. The chain joins TRBV20-1 to TRBJ1-6; D is perhaps TRBD1 (5 bases). Germline lookup yields CDR1 DFQATT and CDR2 SNEGSKA (reference sequence). V lost 3 bases and J 0 bases, leaving 15 bases between the germline ends. CDR3 length equals 17 residues. The CDR3 is CSASNTGLSSYNSPLHF. CDR3 in DNA: TGCAGTGCTAGTAATACGGGACTTAGCTCCTATAATTCACCCCTCCACTTT.

Comment on this clone: At one end, the junction sequence differs from germline, possibly due to a read error. This chain connects TRBV9 to TRBJ2-7; possible D gene TRBD1, 6 bases. Germline CDR1 and CDR2: SGDLS and YYNGEE. This CDR3 comprises 14 residues. The CDR3 loop is CASSVEAGAYGQYF. DNA for the CDR3: TGTGCCAGCAGCGTAGAAGCAGGGGCTTACGGGCAGTACTTC.

The J gene is TRBJ2-7, the V gene TRBV6-5; tentatively, D is TRBD1 (6 bases). V was cut by 2 bases and J by 0 bases, with 11 bases left in between. This CDR3 has 15 amino acids. From germline, CDR1 is MNHEY and CDR2 SVGAGI. The CDR3 DNA follows: TGTGCCAGCAGTTACGGTACAGGGTCCTCCTACGAGCAGTACTTC. Its protein is CASSYGTGSSYEQYF.

This chain links TRBV19 with TRBJ1-5, with D perhaps TRBD1 (6 bases). CDR1 and CDR2 (germline): LNHDA, SQIVND (reference sequence). The CDR3 length is 16 residues. Trimming pared 5 bases from V and 3 bases from J, leaving 17 bases between. CDR3 DNA sequence: TGTGCCAGTAGTCTGTGGACAGCGATATCCAATCAGCCCCAGCATTTT. Translation gives CASSLWTAISNQPQHF.

There are many counts of this clone. The chain has TRBV6-5 and TRBJ2-7, with TRBD1 matching over 9 bases. The CDR3 spans 15 residues. CDR1 and CDR2 from the germline V gene are MNHEY and SVGAGI. After removal of 0 bases from V and 1 base from J, the junction contained 1 base not matched to a gene. CDR3 sequence reads: CASSYSDRGSYEQYF. As DNA, the CDR3 is TGTGCCAGCAGTTACTCGGACAGGGGTTCCTACGAGCAGTACTTC.

This chain links TRBV5-4 with TRBJ2-1; 13 bases agree with TRBD2. Germline lookup yields CDR1 SGHNT and CDR2 YYREEE (reference sequence). The CDR3 is made up of 14 amino acids. J lost 8 bases, V lost 4 bases, and 3 bases had no gene match. In nucleotides, the CDR3 is TGTGCCAGCAGCCCCGGACTAGCGGGAGATGAGCAGTTCTTC. Residues: CASSPGLAGDEQFF. The whole variable domain, remainder taken from reference TRBV5-4 and TRBJ2-1, is ETGVTQSPTHLIKTRGQQVTLRCSSQSGHNTVSWYQQALGQGPQFIFQYYREEENGRGNFPPRFSGLQFPNYSSELNVNALELDDSALYLCASSPGLAGDEQFFGPGTRLTVL.

This rearrangement joins TRBV24-1 to TRBJ2-6; 7 bases map to TRBD1. The CDR3 length is 16 residues. Germline V gene data show CDR1 as KGHDR and CDR2 as SFDVKD. V was clipped by 3 bases and J by 1 base; unmatched bases: 2. In DNA, the CDR3 is TGTGCCACCAGTGATCCAGGGGGATCTGGGGCCAACGTCCTGACTTTC. Translation gives CATSDPGGSGANVLTF.

The chain combines TRBV30 with TRBJ1-1; tentatively, D is TRBD1 (6 bases). Germline-derived CDR1 and CDR2 are GTSNPN and SVGIG (reference sequence). The CDR3 extends over 15 amino acids. Trimming took off 4 bases at V and 8 bases at J, with 23 bases between the two ends. CDR3 region: CAWNQKGWGTREAFF. The DNA for the CDR3 is TGTGCCTGGAACCAGAAGGGTTGGGGGACACGGGAAGCTTTCTTT.

The table lists this clone with a few counts. The chain uses TRBV19 and TRBJ1-1, with no clear D. The germline V gene encodes CDR1 LNHDA and CDR2 SQIVND (reference sequence). Trimming took off 4 bases at V and 7 bases at J, with 19 bases between the two ends. The CDR3 extends over 15 amino acids. DNA of the CDR3: TGTGCCAGTAGTAAGACCGGGATTATCCCGTTTGAAGCTTTCTTT. Translated: CASSKTGIIPFEAFF.

The V call is TRBV19, the J call TRBJ1-2; D uncertain. Germline CDR1 reads LNHDA; CDR2 reads SQIVND (reference sequence). Trimming stripped 2 bases from V and 1 base from J, with 8 bases between. The CDR3 covers 14 residues. The CDR3 region has the DNA TGTGCCAGTAGTATAACTACGGATAACTATGGCTACACCTTC. Its protein product is CASSITTDNYGYTF.

The chain is built from TRBV14 and TRBJ1-2; unclear D gene. The V gene's germline CDR1 is SGHDN and CDR2 FVKESK. The CDR3 sequence is 14 residues long. V was cut by 0 bases and J by 8 bases, with 13 bases left in between. This CDR3 reads CASSQDGVVGGYTF. CDR3 sequence (DNA): TGTGCCAGCAGCCAAGACGGGGTAGTTGGCGGCTACACCTTC.

The chain links TRBV9 to TRBJ2-1; 10 bases are a match to TRBD2. Trimming at V came to 4 bases and at J to 2 bases, leaving 6 bases not matched to a gene. Germline V lookup: CDR1 SGDLS, CDR2 YYNGEE. The CDR3 runs 16 residues. The DNA for the CDR3 is TGTGCCAGCAGCACTCTAGCGGGAGCGCCCTACAATGAGCAGTTCTTC. This codes for CASSTLAGAPYNEQFF. The entire variable domain, with the rest obtained from reference TRBV9 and TRBJ2-1, is as follows: DSGVTQTPKHLITATGQRVTLRCSPRSGDLSVYWYQQSLDQGLQFLIQYYNGEERAKGNILERFSAQQFPDLHSELNLSSLELGDSALYFCASSTLAGAPYNEQFFGPGTRLTVL.

The chain uses TRBV5-6 and TRBJ2-1, with TRBD1 identical over 9 bases. Germline CDR1 reads SGHDT; CDR2 reads YYEEEE. CDR3 length equals 16 residues. Trimming removed 2 bases from V and 6 bases from J; junction bases left unmatched: 9. In DNA, the CDR3 is TGTGCCAGCAGCTTAGGGACAGGGCTAACGTCCAATGAGCAGTTCTTC. It translates to CASSLGTGLTSNEQFF. Looking up the rest from reference TRBV5-6 and TRBJ2-1 gives the full variable domain: DAGVTQSPTHLIKTRGQQVTLRCSPKSGHDTVSWYQQALGQGPQFIFQYYEEEERQRGNFPDRFSGHQFPNYSSELNVNALLLGDSALYLCASSLGTGLTSNEQFFGPGTRLTVL.

The chain recombines TRBV27 with TRBJ2-2; the D is unclear. CDR3 length: 12 residues. CDR1 MNHEY and CDR2 SMNVEV come from the germline V gene (reference sequence). V was trimmed by 3 bases and J by 9 bases, leaving 8 bases between them. The CDR3 protein is CASSLPNRELFF. CDR3 sequence (DNA): TGTGCCAGCAGTTTGCCGAACAGGGAGCTGTTTTTT.

This clone was detected only a few times. This chain joins TRBV28 and TRBJ2-4; tentative D call: TRBD2 (8 bases). The germline gives CDR1 MDHEN, CDR2 SYDVKM. This CDR3 region has 14 residues. V lost 6 bases, J lost 6 bases, and 15 bases lay in between. As DNA, the CDR3 is TGTGCCAGCAGAGGGGGCGGGGGGTTAAACATTCAGTACTTC. The encoded protein is CASRGGGGLNIQYF.

This rearrangement joins TRBV19 to TRBJ1-5; tentative D call: TRBD1 (6 bases). This CDR3 has 16 amino acids. Trimming took off 6 bases at V and 0 bases at J, with 15 bases between the two ends. The germline V gene has CDR1 LNHDA and CDR2 SQIVND (reference sequence). As DNA, the CDR3 is TGTGCCAGTAGCCCAAGGGGGTTGAATAGCAATCAGCCCCAGCATTTT. It specifies CASSPRGLNSNQPQHF.

This clone showed up just a few times. This chain uses TRBV4-3 with TRBJ2-2, with unresolved D. Trimming took 2 bases from V and 1 from J, leaving 5 bases between them. This CDR3 spans 14 amino acids. Per the germline V gene, CDR1 is LGHNA and CDR2 is YSLEER. CDR3 amino acids: CASSQQLNTGELFF. The CDR3 DNA reads TGCGCCAGCAGCCAACAGTTGAACACCGGGGAGCTGTTTTTT.

The chain is built from TRBV5-1 and TRBJ2-7; the match to TRBD1 covers 9 bases. Germline CDR1 is SGHRS and CDR2 is YFSETQ. V lost 5 bases, J lost 6 bases, and 9 bases stayed unmatched. The CDR3 contains 14 residues. The CDR3 DNA reads TGCGCCAGCAGGGTAGGGACAGGGCTCGGCGAGCAGTACTTC. Amino acids: CASRVGTGLGEQYF.

CDR3 amino acids: CASSYGQGSNQPQHF. The DNA for the CDR3 is TGTGCCAGCAGTTACGGGCAGGGGAGCAATCAGCCCCAGCATTTT. This rearrangement joins TRBV6-5 to TRBJ1-5, with D maybe TRBD1 (6 bases). V dropped 2 bases and J dropped 1 base, with 9 bases sitting between them. Per germline, CDR1 MNHEY and CDR2 SVGAGI. This CDR3 has 15 amino acids.